This T cell receptor (beta chain) was profiled in a study of shared T cell receptors in the human thymus. Repertoires were generated with immunoSEQ multiplex PCR, while TCRdb's copy carries only in-frame clones and drops some. The sample has over 350,000 clones; roughly 94% are singletons. This CDR3 region has 15 residues. V lost 2 bases, J lost 0 bases, and 11 bases lay in between. CDR1 MNHNS and CDR2 SASEGT come from the germline V gene. The material sequenced was thymocytes. The rearrangement uses TRBV6-1 and TRBJ2-7, with D possibly TRBD1 on 5 matching bases. This receptor was taken from a human donor. The CDR3 region is CASSERMDTSYEQYF. DNA of the CDR3: TGTGCCAGCAGTGAACGGATGGACACCTCCTACGAGCAGTACTTC.